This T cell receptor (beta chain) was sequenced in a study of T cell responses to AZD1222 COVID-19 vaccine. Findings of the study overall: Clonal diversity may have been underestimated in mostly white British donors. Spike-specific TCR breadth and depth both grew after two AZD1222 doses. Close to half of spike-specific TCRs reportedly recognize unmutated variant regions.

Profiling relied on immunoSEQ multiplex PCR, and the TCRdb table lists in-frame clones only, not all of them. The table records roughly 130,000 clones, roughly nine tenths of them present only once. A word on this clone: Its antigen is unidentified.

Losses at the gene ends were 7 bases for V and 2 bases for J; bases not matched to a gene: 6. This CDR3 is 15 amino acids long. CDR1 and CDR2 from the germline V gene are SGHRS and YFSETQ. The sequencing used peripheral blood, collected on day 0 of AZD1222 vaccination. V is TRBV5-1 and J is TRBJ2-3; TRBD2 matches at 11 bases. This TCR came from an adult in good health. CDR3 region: CASGPLAGVTDTQYF. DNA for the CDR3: TGCGCCAGCGGCCCACTAGCGGGAGTCACAGATACGCAGTATTTT.